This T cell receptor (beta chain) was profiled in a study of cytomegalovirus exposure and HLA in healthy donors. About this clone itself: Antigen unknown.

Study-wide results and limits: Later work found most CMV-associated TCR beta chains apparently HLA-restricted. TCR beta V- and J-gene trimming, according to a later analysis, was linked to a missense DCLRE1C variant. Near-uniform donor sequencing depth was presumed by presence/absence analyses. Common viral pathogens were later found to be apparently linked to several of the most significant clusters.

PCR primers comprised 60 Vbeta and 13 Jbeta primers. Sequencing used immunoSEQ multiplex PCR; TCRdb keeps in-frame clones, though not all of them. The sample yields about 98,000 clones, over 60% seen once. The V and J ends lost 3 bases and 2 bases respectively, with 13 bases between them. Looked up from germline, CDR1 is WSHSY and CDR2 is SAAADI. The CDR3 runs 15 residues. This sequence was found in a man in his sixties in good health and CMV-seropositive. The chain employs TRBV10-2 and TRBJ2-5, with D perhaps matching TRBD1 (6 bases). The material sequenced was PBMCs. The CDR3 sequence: CASSEDRHKQETQYF. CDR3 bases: TGCGCCAGCAGTGAAGACAGGCACAAACAAGAGACCCAGTACTTC.